These 24 T cell receptor beta chains came from one sample sequenced in a study of blood T cell repertoires in COVID-19. Here immunoSEQ multiplex PCR was the method, and the copy in TCRdb shows in-frame clones only, minus some. The sample records 140,000 or so clones, 75% to 90% being singletons. Sequencing was performed on peripheral blood. The receptors shown here come from a woman older than 75 with acute or convalescent COVID-19.

This sequence joins TRBV29-1 and TRBJ1-1; D remains ambiguous. The length of the CDR3 is 10 residues. Germline V gene data show CDR1 as SQVTM and CDR2 as ANQGSEA. CDR3 amino acids: CSGVVTEAFF. As DNA, the CDR3 is TGCTCCGGGGTGGTCACTGAAGCTTTCTTT.

The chain uses TRBV5-1 and TRBJ1-5; 11 positions agree with TRBD1. The J segment lost 5 bases and the V segment lost 5 bases, leaving 3 bases of the junction unmatched. Germline V gene data show CDR1 as SGHRS and CDR2 as YFSETQ. CDR3 length: 14 amino acids. The CDR3 DNA sequence: TGCGCCAGCAGTAGGACAGGGGGCGATCAGCCCCAGCATTTT. Translation gives CASSRTGGDQPQHF.

This clone came up once. The CDR3 protein is CASTNPAGNEQFF. In DNA, the CDR3 is TGTGCCAGCACCAACCCGGCGGGTAATGAGCAGTTCTTC. The V call is TRBV28, the J call TRBJ2-1; D is perhaps TRBD2 (5 bases). The CDR3 extends over 13 amino acids. Looked up from germline, CDR1 is MDHEN and CDR2 is SYDVKM. The germline V and J ends were trimmed by 7 bases and 7 bases, with 14 bases remaining between them.

The V gene is TRBV5-1, the J gene TRBJ2-4; D is possibly TRBD1 (6 bases). CDR1 is SGHRS and CDR2 is YFSETQ in the germline V gene. The CDR3 contains 12 residues. V dropped 3 bases and J dropped 12 bases, with 13 bases sitting between them. The CDR3 sequence: CASSWQGSDQYF. The CDR3 bases are TGCGCCAGCAGCTGGCAGGGGTCGGATCAGTACTTC. Variable domain in full (rest from reference TRBV5-1 and TRBJ2-4): KAGVTQTPRYLIKTRGQQVTLSCSPISGHRSVSWYQQTPGQGLQFLFEYFSETQRNKGNFPGRFSGRQFSNSRSEMNVSTLELGDSALYLCASSWQGSDQYFGAGTRLSVL.

This clone occurred once. This chain joins TRBV7-2 and TRBJ1-6; no definite D call. V gave up 2 bases and J gave up 4 bases, with 15 bases separating them. Germline V gene sequence: CDR1 SGHTA, CDR2 FQGNSA. The CDR3 consists of 17 residues. CDR3 sequence: CASSLLGGWYYNSPLHF. CDR3 DNA: TGTGCCAGCAGCTTATTAGGAGGGTGGTATTATAATTCACCCCTCCACTTT.

The CDR3: CSARGLAEQFF. DNA of the CDR3: TGCAGTGCTAGAGGACTAGCGGAACAGTTCTTC. The chain combines TRBV20-1 with TRBJ2-1; 9 positions match TRBD2. V dropped 1 base and J dropped 13; count of bases not matched to a gene: 2. The CDR3 loop spans 11 amino acids. Germline values: CDR1 DFQATT, CDR2 SNEGSKA (reference sequence).

The chain combines TRBV15 with TRBJ1-5, with 8 positions matching TRBD1. The CDR3 is made up of 19 amino acids. Losses at the gene ends were 2 bases for V and 0 bases for J; bases not matched to a gene: 12. Germline V gives CDR1 LNHNV, CDR2 YYDKDF (reference sequence). CDR3: CATSRSRDRYFISNQPQHF. The CDR3 DNA follows: TGTGCCACCAGCAGATCCCGGGACAGGTATTTTATTAGCAATCAGCCCCAGCATTTT.

A few counts support this clone. This sequence joins TRBV10-2 and TRBJ2-1; D not resolved. Per germline, CDR1 WSHSY and CDR2 SAAADI. With 3 bases removed from V and 4 bases from J, the gap between germline ends came to 7 bases. The CDR3 covers 13 residues. CDR3 in DNA: TGCGCCAGCAGTGAATCGACTTACAATGAGCAGTTCTTC. It yields the protein CASSESTYNEQFF.

Written as DNA, the CDR3 is TGTGCCAGCAGCGTAGCACAGGCTAACTATGGCTACACCTTC. Translation: CASSVAQANYGYTF. The chain links TRBV9 to TRBJ1-2; D may be TRBD1 (5 bases). Germline V gene lookup returns CDR1 SGDLS and CDR2 YYNGEE. This CDR3 is 14 amino acids long. V was shortened by 0 bases and J by 0 bases, with 6 bases between the two germline ends.

The chain couples TRBV6-5 to TRBJ1-1, with 8 positions matching TRBD1. The CDR3 is made up of 14 amino acids. V lost 4 bases to trimming and J lost 5 bases; unmatched junction nucleotides: 6. CDR1 MNHEY and CDR2 SVGAGI come from the germline V gene. The CDR3 reads CASSFDRTGTEAFF. Here the CDR3 DNA reads TGTGCCAGCAGTTTCGATAGGACAGGGACTGAAGCTTTCTTT.

The rearrangement uses TRBV6-5 and TRBJ2-5; 9 positions agree with TRBD1. The CDR3 totals 14 residues. J gave up 6 bases and V 6 bases, and 8 bases lay outside the gene matches. The V gene's germline CDR1 is MNHEY and CDR2 SVGAGI. CDR3 region: CASSRPGQGKTQYF. The CDR3, as DNA: TGTGCCAGCAGCCGCCCGGGACAGGGAAAGACCCAGTACTTC.

The chain joins TRBV5-1 to TRBJ1-4, with D perhaps matching TRBD1 (5 bases). Trimming shortened V by 0 bases and J by 0 bases, and 9 bases separated the two germline ends. The CDR3 is made up of 16 amino acids. Germline V gene sequence: CDR1 SGHRS, CDR2 YFSETQ. CDR3 DNA sequence: TGCGCCAGCAGCTTGGTTTGGGGGGCAACTAATGAAAAACTGTTTTTT. Translated: CASSLVWGATNEKLFF.

The genes are TRBV4-1 and TRBJ2-1; TRBD2 matches at 12 bases. The ends lost 5 bases at V and 7 bases at J; junction bases unmatched: 9. From germline, CDR1 is MGHRA and CDR2 YSYEKL. CDR3 size: 16 residues. The DNA of the CDR3 is TGCGCCAGCAGCAAGCCGACTAGCGGGAGTCGGAATGAGCAGTTCTTC. This sequence encodes CASSKPTSGSRNEQFF.

The chain is built from TRBV7-9 and TRBJ2-5; TRBD2 might be the D (5 bases). V lost 4 bases and J lost 1, with 25 bases in between. The CDR3 has 19 residues. Per germline, CDR1 SEHNR and CDR2 FQNEAQ (reference sequence). The CDR3 protein is CASSSGFEIRGDFQETQYF. The CDR3 nucleotides read TGTGCCAGCAGCTCGGGGTTTGAGATTCGGGGTGACTTCCAAGAGACCCAGTACTTC.

The chain has TRBV14 and TRBJ1-4; D may be TRBD1 (6 bases). CDR1 and CDR2 (germline): SGHDN, FVKESK. V shed 3 bases and J shed 5 bases, with 13 bases lying between them. The CDR3 extends over 15 amino acids. CDR3 sequence (DNA): TGTGCCAGCAGCCAGGAACGACAGGTGAATGAAAAACTGTTTTTT. Translation: CASSQERQVNEKLFF.

V is TRBV28 and J is TRBJ1-6; 8 positions agree with TRBD1. Germline lookup yields CDR1 MDHEN and CDR2 SYDVKM. This CDR3 has 13 amino acids. V trimming: 7 bases; J trimming: 10 bases; junction bases outside the gene matches: 6. CDR3 sequence: CASIMDRASPLHF. The CDR3 DNA reads as TGTGCCAGCATTATGGACAGGGCGTCACCCCTCCACTTT.

In this sample, this clone turned up a few times. The V gene is TRBV18, the J gene TRBJ1-1; D remains ambiguous. Trimming stripped 3 bases from V and 6 bases from J, with 5 bases between. This CDR3 region has 11 residues. The germline gives CDR1 KGHSH, CDR2 LQKENI. DNA for the CDR3: TGTGCCAGCTCACCCCGGTCTGAAGCTTTCTTT. Protein: CASSPRSEAFF. Supplemented by reference TRBV18 and TRBJ1-1, the full variable domain reads NAGVMQNPRHLVRRRGQEARLRCSPMKGHSHVYWYRQLPEEGLKFMVYLQKENIIDESGMPKERFSAEFPKEGPSILRIQQVVRGDSAAYFCASSPRSEAFFGQGTRLTVV.

The chain couples TRBV28 to TRBJ2-1, with TRBD2 as a possible D gene (6 bases). V was clipped by 10 bases and J by 3 bases, with 16 bases between them. The CDR3 extends over 14 amino acids. In germline, CDR1 is MDHEN, CDR2 SYDVKM. The CDR3 sequence is CATVRVGSYNEQFF. The CDR3 DNA reads TGTGCCACCGTTAGGGTCGGGAGCTACAATGAGCAGTTCTTC.

The chain links TRBV10-1 to TRBJ2-7; 7 bases fit TRBD1. The CDR3 covers 14 residues. With 3 bases clipped from V and 3 bases from J, the junction kept 5 bases outside the gene matches. The germline V gene has CDR1 WNHNN and CDR2 SYGVQD (reference sequence). CDR3 region: CASSETGTVYEQYF. The CDR3 DNA reads as TGCGCCAGCAGTGAAACCGGGACAGTCTACGAGCAGTACTTC.

The rearrangement joins TRBV18 to TRBJ1-1; 7 nucleotides match TRBD1. J lost 6 bases, V lost 4 bases, and 8 bases had no gene match. The CDR3 sequence is 14 residues long. Germline CDR1 reads KGHSH; CDR2 reads LQKENI. This chain's CDR3 is CASSQRTGTPEAFF. The CDR3 nucleotides are TGTGCCAGCTCACAACGGACAGGCACCCCTGAAGCTTTCTTT.

J is TRBJ2-1 and V is TRBV11-2, with a possible D match to TRBD1 (5 bases). The germline V gene has CDR1 SGHAT and CDR2 FQNNGV. The CDR3 has 14 residues. Trimming took 6 bases from V and 4 from J, leaving 13 bases between them. CDR3 in DNA: TGTGCCAGCAGTAAGGACACCCTGTACAATGAGCAGTTCTTC. This sequence encodes CASSKDTLYNEQFF.

This clone is a singleton in its sample. V usage is TRBV7-6 and J usage is TRBJ1-6; D uncertain. The length of the CDR3 is 15 residues. Germline-derived CDR1 and CDR2 are SGHVS and FNYEAQ. Trimming removed 1 base from V and 7 bases from J, with 11 bases in between. The CDR3 here is CASSLGQAPNSPLHF. The CDR3, as DNA: TGTGCCAGCAGCTTAGGGCAGGCTCCCAATTCACCCCTCCACTTT. Full variable domain (missing parts from reference TRBV7-6 and TRBJ1-6): GAGVSQSPRYKVTKRGQDVALRCDPISGHVSLYWYRQALGQGPEFLTYFNYEAQQDKSGLPNDRFSAERPEGSISTLTIQRTEQRDSAMYRCASSLGQAPNSPLHFGNGTRLTVT.

In its sample, this clone was seen a few times. The V gene is TRBV19, the J gene TRBJ2-7; 8 bases agree with TRBD1. Germline loops: CDR1 LNHDA, CDR2 SQIVND (reference sequence). The V and J ends lost 10 bases and 4 bases, in that order; junction bases with no gene match: 21. The CDR3 extends over 17 amino acids. The chain's CDR3 is CATMKTAAGTGSYEQYF. CDR3 coding DNA: TGTGCCACCATGAAAACGGCGGCCGGGACAGGTTCGTACGAGCAGTACTTC.

The gene calls are TRBV5-6 and TRBJ2-5, with D unresolved. The CDR3 is 13 residues long. Trimming left V 0 bases short and J 5 bases short, with 8 bases between. Germline values: CDR1 SGHDT, CDR2 YYEEEE. The CDR3 loop reads CASSLVHGETQYF. CDR3 DNA sequence: TGTGCCAGCAGCTTGGTCCACGGGGAGACCCAGTACTTC.